The clone carrying this T cell receptor beta chain has ten or more counts. The antigen is unknown. Noted time point: pre-sensitization, week 0. Treatment here: therapeutic diphenylcyclopropenone sensitization with weekly scalp DPC. From whole blood left unfractionated, total RNA was extracted. The data were obtained in a study of human T cells and chemical hapten exposure. As for the study in general: Patients, a majority of them female, were diagnosed with alopecia areata, totalis or universalis. Among samples, TCR yields varied mainly because of small differences in pooled library volume.

The trim removed 6 bases at V and 8 bases at J, leaving 7 bases unmatched. The CDR3 contains 12 residues. Germline V gene sequence: CDR1 SQVTM, CDR2 ANQGSEA. TCRdb called the RACE reads again in MiXCR, with one record for every CDR3 protein. The sample has almost 35,000 distinct CDR3 sequences; about 9.4% are singletons. Study results and limitations: The number of TCRs over 1 in 1000 frequency stayed unchanged after DPC.

The sequencing here drew on whole blood, taken in connection with sensitization to the hapten diphenylcyclopropenone (DPC). V is TRBV29-1 and J is TRBJ2-3; 8 bases fit TRBD2. The TCR sequence derives from a man between 50 and 59 years old with alopecia areata. Some clones in this sample may be carry-over from other donors' samples. CDR3 DNA sequence: TGCAGCGTCCAGAGAGCGGGAGCTACGCAGTATTTT. Translation: CSVQRAGATQYF.